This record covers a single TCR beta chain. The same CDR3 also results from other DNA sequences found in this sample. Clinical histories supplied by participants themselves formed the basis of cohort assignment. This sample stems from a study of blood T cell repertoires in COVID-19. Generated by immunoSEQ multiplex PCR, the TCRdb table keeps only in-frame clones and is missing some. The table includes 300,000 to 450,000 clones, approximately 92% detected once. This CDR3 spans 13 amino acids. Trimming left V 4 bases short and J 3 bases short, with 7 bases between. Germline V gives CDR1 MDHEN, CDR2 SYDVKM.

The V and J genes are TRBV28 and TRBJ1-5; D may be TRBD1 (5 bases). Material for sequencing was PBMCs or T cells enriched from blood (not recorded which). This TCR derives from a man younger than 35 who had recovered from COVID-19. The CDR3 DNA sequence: TGTGCCAGCAGTTGGGACTCCAATCAGCCCCAGCATTTT. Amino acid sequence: CASSWDSNQPQHF.